The table lists the clone carrying this T cell receptor beta chain with many counts. Per the germline V gene, CDR1 is SGHAT and CDR2 is FQNNGV. Trimming left V 0 bases short and J 2 bases short, with 11 bases between. The CDR3 length is 16 residues. The data were taken from a study of T cells in Graves' hyperthyroidism and ophthalmopathy. Amplification targeted TCR beta CDR3 regions from RNA transcripts. The HTBI primer set served for first-round RT-PCR of the TCR CDR3. TCRdb re-called the multiplex PCR reads through MiXCR, storing one row per CDR3 protein. The sample carries hundreds of thousands of distinct CDR3 sequences, 12% to 15% recorded once.

V usage is TRBV11-2 and J usage is TRBJ2-1; D unclear. The receptor was isolated from a woman aged 35 to 49 with Graves' hyperthyroidism. Sequenced sample: blood. As DNA, the CDR3 is TGTGCCAGCAGCTTAGATCGGACGGAAACCTACAATGAGCAGTTCTTC. Protein: CASSLDRTETYNEQFF.